The next 5 T cell receptor beta chains were all read from a single sample in a study of cytomegalovirus exposure and HLA in healthy donors. The PCR ran on 60 Vbeta and 13 Jbeta primers. Data came from immunoSEQ multiplex PCR; TCRdb stores just in-frame clones and leaves some out. This sample has around 150,000 clones, with roughly 84% found just once. Sequencing was done on a sample of PBMCs. Source of these receptors: a boy aged 2 to 10 in good health and CMV-seronegative.

The gene calls are TRBV11-3 and TRBJ2-3; possible D gene TRBD2, 5 bases. Trimming took 5 bases from V and 11 from J, leaving 17 bases between them. Germline V gene data show CDR1 as SGHNT and CDR2 as YENEEA. There are 13 residues in the CDR3. CDR3 protein: CASSKTSPGGQYF. In DNA form, the CDR3 reads TGTGCCAGCAGCAAGACGTCCCCAGGAGGGCAGTATTTT.

V is TRBV11-2 and J is TRBJ2-1, with a possible D match to TRBD2 (5 bases). V lost 1 base, J lost 2 bases, and 18 bases lay in between. There are 18 residues in the CDR3. The germline gives CDR1 SGHAT, CDR2 FQNNGV. CDR3 nucleotides: TGTGCCAGCAGCTTAGGAGTCCGAAGAGGGAGCCCCTACAATGAGCAGTTCTTC. It encodes CASSLGVRRGSPYNEQFF. The full variable domain, rest sourced from reference TRBV11-2 and TRBJ2-1, is EAGVAQSPRYKIIEKRQSVAFWCNPISGHATLYWYQQILGQGPKLLIQFQNNGVVDDSQLPKDRFSAERLKGVDSTLKIQPAKLEDSAVYLCASSLGVRRGSPYNEQFFGPGTRLTVL.

The V call is TRBV5-1, the J call TRBJ1-3, with 8 bases that match TRBD1. Germline CDR1 reads SGHRS; CDR2 reads YFSETQ. Trimming at V came to 4 bases and at J to 0 bases, leaving 6 bases not matched to a gene. This CDR3 region has 16 residues. DNA for the CDR3: TGCGCCAGCAGCGAGGGACAGGCCGACTCTGGAAACACCATATATTTT. Translation gives CASSEGQADSGNTIYF.

V usage is TRBV7-9 and J usage is TRBJ2-5, with 10 bases aligning to TRBD2. V gave up 5 bases and J gave up 5 bases; unmatched junction bases: 5. Looked up from germline, CDR1 is SEHNR and CDR2 is FQNEAQ (reference sequence). This CDR3 is built from 14 residues. CDR3 in amino acids: CASSDTSGKETQYF. DNA for the CDR3: TGTGCCAGCAGCGACACTAGCGGGAAGGAGACCCAGTACTTC.

This clone turned up a few times. The chain is built from TRBV10-2 and TRBJ1-2, with a tentative D call TRBD1 (6 bases). The CDR3 is made up of 11 amino acids. The V gene's germline CDR1 is WSHSY and CDR2 SAAADI. The ends were cut back, 9 bases at V and 2 bases at J, with 7 bases in the middle. For the CDR3, the DNA is TGCGCCAGTGGGGGCAACTATGGCTACACCTTC. This gives the protein CASGGNYGYTF.